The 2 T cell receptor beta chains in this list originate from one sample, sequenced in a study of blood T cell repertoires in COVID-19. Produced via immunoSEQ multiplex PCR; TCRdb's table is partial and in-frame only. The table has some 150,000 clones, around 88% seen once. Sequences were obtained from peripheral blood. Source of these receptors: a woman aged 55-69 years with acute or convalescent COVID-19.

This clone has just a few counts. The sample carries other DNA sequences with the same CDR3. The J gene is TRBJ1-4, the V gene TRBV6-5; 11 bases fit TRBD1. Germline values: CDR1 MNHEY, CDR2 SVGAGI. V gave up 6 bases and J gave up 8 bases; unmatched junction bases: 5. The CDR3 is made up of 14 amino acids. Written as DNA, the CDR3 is TGTGCCAGCAGATGGACAGGGGGCGACGAAAAACTGTTTTTT. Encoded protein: CASRWTGGDEKLFF.

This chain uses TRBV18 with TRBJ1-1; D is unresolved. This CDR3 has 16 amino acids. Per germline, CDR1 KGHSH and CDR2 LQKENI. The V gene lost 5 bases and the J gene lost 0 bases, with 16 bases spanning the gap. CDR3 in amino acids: CASSTTRSYMNTEAFF. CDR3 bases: TGTGCCAGCTCAACAACCCGGAGCTACATGAACACTGAAGCTTTCTTT.